Sequencing of this T cell receptor (beta chain) was carried out in a study of blood T cell repertoires in COVID-19. In the study overall: Sites in the United States, Italy and Spain provided acute and convalescent COVID-19 samples.

Between the trimmed V and J ends, which lost 4 bases and 0 bases, there was a span of 10 bases. The CDR3 is 15 amino acids. The V gene's germline CDR1 is MGHRA and CDR2 YSYEKL. Per the study methods: Reference gene primer amplification gave nucleated cell count estimates. Clones were read by immunoSEQ multiplex PCR, and TCRdb kept only the in-frame ones, dropping some. V and J calls plus clone size are reproduced from that table; the DNA served to infer D and trimming. The sample includes roughly 260,000 clones, around 87% of them seen just once. The specimen sequenced was peripheral blood. The receptor was derived from a woman aged 45 to 65 with acute or convalescent COVID-19. The rearrangement links TRBV4-1 to TRBJ1-5; maybe TRBD1 (5 bases). CDR3 loop: CASSLSGHSNQPQHF. The DNA for the CDR3 is TGCGCCAGCAGCCTTTCAGGGCATAGCAATCAGCCCCAGCATTTT.